These 28 T cell receptor beta chains originate from one sample sequenced in a study of T-cell memory formation after mild COVID-19. TCRdb passed the 5' RACE reads through MiXCR, listing each CDR3 protein once. The table has about 340,000 distinct CDR3 sequences, approximately 15% seen once. What was sequenced was PBMCs or a T cell subset sorted from them (not recorded which). The receptor set was obtained from a man aged 18 to 30 who had mild COVID-19 (a few samples of this study predate the infection). Cell type and time point are not known.

J is TRBJ2-7 and V is TRBV7-9; 9 bases line up with TRBD1. Germline V gene sequence: CDR1 SEHNR, CDR2 FQNEAQ (reference sequence). The CDR3 loop spans 16 amino acids. V dropped 5 bases and J dropped 4; count of bases not matched to a gene: 12. CDR3 nucleotide sequence: TGTGCCAGCAGCCCGGGTTCCGGGACAGGGAATTACGAGCAGTACTTC. Protein: CASSPGSGTGNYEQYF.

This rearrangement joins TRBV7-9 to TRBJ2-1; no reliable D call. V was trimmed by 1 base and J by 1 base, leaving 8 bases between them. Germline assignment: CDR1 SEHNR and CDR2 FQNEAQ (reference sequence). This CDR3 has 15 amino acids. The chain's CDR3 is CASSLDGRSYNEQFF. The CDR3 nucleotides are TGTGCCAGCAGCTTAGACGGCAGGTCCTACAATGAGCAGTTCTTC. The full variable domain, its missing parts supplied by reference TRBV7-9 and TRBJ2-1, is DTGVSQNPRHKITKRGQNVTFRCDPISEHNRLYWYRQTLGQGPEFLTYFQNEAQLEKSRLLSDRFSAERPKGSFSTLEIQRTEQGDSAMYLCASSLDGRSYNEQFFGPGTRLTVL.

The CDR3 is CAWTSAYEQYF. The CDR3 DNA reads TGTGCCTGGACTAGTGCATACGAGCAGTACTTC. This chain uses TRBV30 with TRBJ2-7, with no clear D. CDR3 size: 11 residues. The V and J ends lost 4 bases and 4 bases respectively, with 8 bases between them. Germline V gives CDR1 GTSNPN, CDR2 SVGIG (reference sequence). The full variable domain, its missing parts supplied by reference TRBV30 and TRBJ2-7, is SQTIHQWPATLVQPVGSPLSLECTVEGTSNPNLYWYRQAAGRGLQLLFYSVGIGQISSEVPQNLSASRPQDRQFILSSKKLLLSDSGFYLCAWTSAYEQYFGPGTRLTVT.

The sample holds many counts of this clonotype. The chain has TRBV5-4 and TRBJ2-1; D is unclear. Germline values: CDR1 SGHNT, CDR2 YYREEE (reference sequence). The CDR3 length is 15 residues. The V and J ends lost 4 bases and 8 bases respectively, with 19 bases between them. CDR3 in DNA: TGTGCCAGCAGCCGGGCCTCGGTAGGTGGCGATGAGCAGTTCTTC. The encoded protein is CASSRASVGGDEQFF.

This chain's CDR3 is CASSQDQRRAGGSTDTQYF. The CDR3 nucleotides are TGTGCCAGCAGCCAAGATCAGCGTAGGGCGGGGGGAAGCACAGATACGCAGTATTTT. J is TRBJ2-3 and V is TRBV4-2; 8 nucleotides align to TRBD2. The CDR3 loop spans 19 amino acids. V was clipped by 0 bases and J by 0 bases; unmatched bases: 11. The germline V gene encodes CDR1 LGHNA and CDR2 YNFKEQ.

This clonotype has just a few counts. The chain is built from TRBV5-1 and TRBJ1-1; weak D call: TRBD1 (6 bases). Germline CDR1 reads SGHRS; CDR2 reads YFSETQ. V lost 0 bases and J lost 0, with 12 bases in between. The CDR3 runs 16 residues. The CDR3 DNA reads as TGCGCCAGCAGCTTGGGGCGCAGGGGACTGAACACTGAAGCTTTCTTT. Its protein product is CASSLGRRGLNTEAFF.

This clonotype was seen many times. The gene calls are TRBV7-8 and TRBJ2-2, with 10 bases lining up with TRBD2. The ends lost 2 bases at V and 7 bases at J; junction bases unmatched: 4. Looked up from germline, CDR1 is SGHVS and CDR2 is FQNEAQ. The CDR3 consists of 15 residues. For the CDR3, the DNA is TGTGCCAGCAGCTTATCTAGCGGGGGTGTCGGGGAGCTGTTTTTT. This translates into CASSLSSGGVGELFF.

This chain links TRBV6-2 or TRBV6-3 with TRBJ1-2; D uncertain. The germline CDR1 and CDR2 sequences are MNHEY and SVGEGT. The CDR3 is 12 residues long. Trimming shortened V by 2 bases and J by 7 bases, and 8 bases separated the two germline ends. Here the CDR3 reads CASSYEITGYTF. CDR3 DNA: TGTGCCAGCAGTTACGAGATAACTGGCTACACCTTC.

This clonotype was recorded a few times. This sequence joins TRBV5-4 and TRBJ2-3; D is possibly TRBD1 (5 bases). The CDR3 is made up of 14 amino acids. CDR1 is SGHNT and CDR2 is YYREEE in the germline V gene (reference sequence). V was trimmed by 4 bases and J by 4 bases, leaving 13 bases between them. CDR3 nucleotide sequence: TGTGCCAGCAGCAATCCAGGGCCCGCAGATACGCAGTATTTT. Translation: CASSNPGPADTQYF.

This rearrangement joins TRBV6-5 to TRBJ1-1, with TRBD1 as a possible D gene (5 bases). Germline V CDR1 and CDR2: MNHEY, SVGAGI. The CDR3 sequence is 13 residues long. V was pared by 6 bases and J by 5 bases, with 13 bases between. The chain's CDR3 is CASSSAGATEAFF. The CDR3 coding sequence is TGTGCCAGCAGCTCGGCTGGGGCGACTGAAGCTTTCTTT.

In this sample, this clonotype turned up a few times. The chain uses TRBV9 and TRBJ2-3; TRBD2 aligns across 7 bases. The CDR3 totals 15 residues. V shed 0 bases, J shed 0 bases, and the junction held 1 base outside the gene matches. Germline V gives CDR1 SGDLS, CDR2 YYNGEE. The CDR3 sequence: CASSVAGGSTDTQYF. Written as DNA, the CDR3 is TGTGCCAGCAGCGTAGCGGGGGGAAGCACAGATACGCAGTATTTT.

This clonotype showed up many times. The chain joins TRBV12-3 or TRBV12-4 to TRBJ2-1; weak D call: TRBD2 (6 bases). V lost 7 bases to trimming and J lost 7 bases, with 20 bases between them. The CDR3 consists of 15 residues. CDR3 amino acids: CASILSGTLGNEQFF. CDR3 nucleotide sequence: TGTGCCAGCATCTTGTCCGGGACTTTGGGGAATGAGCAGTTCTTC.

The chain employs TRBV20-1 and TRBJ1-5, with D unclear. The CDR3 sequence is 14 residues long. CDR1 is DFQATT, CDR2 SNEGSKA, per germline (reference sequence). V lost 3 bases to trimming and J lost 0 bases, with 9 bases between them. The CDR3 bases are TGCAGTGCTAGGGAGCCTTATAGCAATCAGCCCCAGCATTTT. It is translated as CSAREPYSNQPQHF.

The genes are TRBV9 and TRBJ2-3; 8 bases are a match to TRBD1. The V and J ends lost 2 bases and 0 bases, in that order; junction bases with no gene match: 8. Germline values: CDR1 SGDLS, CDR2 YYNGEE. This CDR3 region has 17 residues. In DNA, the CDR3 is TGTGCCAGCAGCGTTGAGACAGGGGACCCTAGCACAGATACGCAGTATTTT. This sequence encodes CASSVETGDPSTDTQYF.

The sample holds many counts of this clonotype. The genes are TRBV29-1 and TRBJ2-7, with 7 bases aligning to TRBD1. CDR3 length: 12 residues. The germline V gene has CDR1 SQVTM and CDR2 ANQGSEA. The DNA for the CDR3 is TGCAGTGTTCGGGACAGCTCCTACGAGCAGTACTTC. Translating gives CSVRDSSYEQYF.

This clonotype has just a few counts. V is TRBV4-2 and J is TRBJ1-1, with no clear D. This CDR3 contains 13 residues. Germline V gives CDR1 LGHNA, CDR2 YNFKEQ. With 1 base removed from V and 4 bases from J, the gap between germline ends came to 7 bases. CDR3 nucleotides: TGTGCCAGCAGCCAAGTGCTGAGCACTGAAGCTTTCTTT. This codes for CASSQVLSTEAFF.

This chain uses TRBV7-2 with TRBJ2-7; no reliable D call. The CDR3 totals 14 residues. Trimming stripped 0 bases from V and 4 bases from J, with 10 bases between. Germline V gives CDR1 SGHTA, CDR2 FQGNSA. Here the CDR3 DNA reads TGTGCCAGCAGCTTAGCCTTGACAATGTACGAGCAGTACTTC. Translated: CASSLALTMYEQYF. Complete variable domain (other parts from reference TRBV7-2 and TRBJ2-7): GAGVSQSPSNKVTEKGKDVELRCDPISGHTALYWYRQSLGQGLEFLIYFQGNSAPDKSGLPSDRFSAERTGGSVSTLTIQRTQQEDSAVYLCASSLALTMYEQYFGPGTRLTVT.

This clonotype was counted many times. The chain uses TRBV28 and TRBJ2-2; D is tentatively TRBD1 or TRBD2 (5 bases each). CDR3 length equals 19 residues. Germline CDR1 reads MDHEN; CDR2 reads SYDVKM. V lost 5 bases, J lost 0 bases, and 22 bases lay in between. The CDR3, as DNA: TGTGCCAGCAGTCTGAAACTGCTCAGACGGGGCTCGAACACCGGGGAGCTGTTTTTT. It encodes CASSLKLLRRGSNTGELFF.

In its sample, this clonotype was seen many times. The chain is built from TRBV5-4 and TRBJ2-1, with 7 bases aligning to TRBD1. The V and J ends lost 0 bases and 4 bases, in that order; junction bases with no gene match: 4. The CDR3 has 15 residues. From germline, CDR1 is SGHNT and CDR2 YYREEE (reference sequence). CDR3 nucleotide sequence: TGTGCCAGCAGCTTGGGGACAGGTCTTTACAATGAGCAGTTCTTC. It encodes CASSLGTGLYNEQFF.

The chain joins TRBV4-2 to TRBJ2-6; D may be TRBD1 (5 bases). V lost 0 bases, J lost 1 base, and 7 bases lay in between. The germline gives CDR1 LGHNA, CDR2 YNFKEQ. The CDR3 loop spans 16 amino acids. CDR3: CASSQDQGSGANVLTF. The CDR3 region has the DNA TGTGCCAGCAGCCAAGACCAGGGATCTGGGGCCAACGTCCTGACTTTC.

This clonotype has at least ten counts. The chain joins TRBV7-9 to TRBJ2-3; D possibly matches TRBD1 or TRBD2 (5 bases each). The germline V and J ends were trimmed by 4 bases and 7 bases, with 12 bases remaining between them. Germline-derived CDR1 and CDR2 are SEHNR and FQNEAQ (reference sequence). CDR3 length: 13 amino acids. Here the CDR3 reads CASSSGTPYTQYF. CDR3 nucleotides: TGTGCCAGCAGCTCCGGGACCCCTTATACGCAGTATTTT.

This sequence joins TRBV10-2 and TRBJ2-5, with 10 positions matching TRBD2. Per germline, CDR1 WSHSY and CDR2 SAAADI. Unmatched junction bases numbered 6, after V lost 9 bases and J lost 5 bases. The CDR3 extends over 13 amino acids. The CDR3: CASQRGGSETQYF. Written as DNA, the CDR3 is TGCGCCAGTCAGCGGGGGGGCTCGGAGACCCAGTACTTC.

This clonotype was recorded a few times. The rearrangement uses TRBV7-2 and TRBJ2-6, with D uncertain. CDR1 and CDR2 (germline): SGHTA, FQGNSA. Trimming took off 0 bases at V and 0 bases at J, with 9 bases between the two ends. CDR3 length: 17 residues. This CDR3 reads CASSLAYGSSGANVLTF. The DNA of the CDR3 is TGTGCCAGCAGCTTAGCCTACGGCAGCTCTGGGGCCAACGTCCTGACTTTC.

The J gene is TRBJ1-4, the V gene TRBV4-1; 7 nucleotides line up with TRBD1. Germline V CDR1 and CDR2: MGHRA, YSYEKL. J gave up 5 bases and V 0 bases, and 6 bases lay outside the gene matches. This CDR3 region has 16 residues. The CDR3 loop is CASSQDWGQQNEKLFF. DNA of the CDR3: TGCGCCAGCAGCCAAGATTGGGGACAGCAAAATGAAAAACTGTTTTTT.

This clonotype was counted ten times or more. This chain joins TRBV10-1 and TRBJ2-7; weak D call: TRBD1 (6 bases). The length of the CDR3 is 13 residues. V was trimmed by 10 bases and J by 5 bases, leaving 18 bases between them. Germline CDR1 is WNHNN and CDR2 is SYGVQD (reference sequence). The CDR3, as DNA: TGCGCCAACCGATCCGGGACACTTCACGAGCAGTACTTC. Residues: CANRSGTLHEQYF.

In its sample, this clonotype was seen a few times. The chain uses TRBV4-2 and TRBJ2-1, with 8 nucleotides matching TRBD2. V dropped 0 bases and J dropped 2; count of bases not matched to a gene: 9. The CDR3 consists of 18 residues. Germline CDR1 LGHNA, CDR2 YNFKEQ. The CDR3, as DNA: TGTGCCAGCAGCCAAGACCCGGGGGGGGGGCCGACCTACAATGAGCAGTTCTTC. Residues: CASSQDPGGGPTYNEQFF.

The chain has TRBV11-2 and TRBJ2-6; maybe TRBD2 (7 bases). The CDR3 extends over 17 amino acids. Trimming took 5 bases from V and 0 from J, leaving 14 bases between them. Germline CDR1 SGHAT, CDR2 FQNNGV. CDR3 bases: TGTGCCAGCAGCCACCTCCGGGGGGCCTCTGGGGCCAACGTCCTGACTTTC. Its translation: CASSHLRGASGANVLTF.

This clonotype came up a few times. V usage is TRBV4-3 and J usage is TRBJ2-5; 15 bases match TRBD2. V was clipped by 3 bases and J by 7 bases; unmatched bases: 12. CDR1 and CDR2 from the germline V gene are LGHNA and YSLEER. This CDR3 has 18 residues. The CDR3 loop reads CASSQETGLAGGMWTQYF. The CDR3 DNA is TGCGCCAGCAGCCAGGAAACTGGACTAGCGGGGGGGATGTGGACCCAGTACTTC.